The 21 T cell receptor beta chains listed next were all sequenced from one sample in a study of shared clonotypes between healthy human individuals. TCRdb keeps only in-frame clones here, not all; method: immunoSEQ multiplex PCR. The repertoire holds around 450,000 clones, with 70% to 80% as singletons. What was sequenced was PBMCs. The origin of the receptors is a woman in her thirties or forties in good health. Some clones in this sample may be carry-over from other donors' samples.

V gene TRBV29-1 combines with J gene TRBJ2-3; 7 bases line up with TRBD2. The CDR3 covers 15 residues. Unmatched junction bases numbered 7, after V lost 3 bases and J lost 1 base. Germline-derived CDR1 and CDR2 are SQVTM and ANQGSEA. For the CDR3, the DNA is TGCAGCGTTGATATTACTAGCGCGGGCACAGATACGCAGTATTTT. Its translation is CSVDITSAGTDTQYF.

CDR3 region: CASSQRTGRSYEQYF. CDR3 DNA: TGTGCCAGCAGCCAACGGACAGGCCGCTCCTACGAGCAGTACTTC. The genes are TRBV27 and TRBJ2-7; 7 nucleotides match TRBD1. Germline trimming cut 6 bases from V and 0 bases from J; bases unmatched to any gene: 8. Germline CDR1 and CDR2: MNHEY and SMNVEV (reference sequence). The CDR3 consists of 15 residues.

The chain employs TRBV10-3 and TRBJ1-5, with D tentatively TRBD1 (6 bases). V lost 6 bases to trimming and J lost 0 bases, with 15 bases between them. Germline lookup yields CDR1 ENHRY and CDR2 SYGVKD. This CDR3 spans 16 amino acids. The CDR3 DNA reads as TGTGCCATCAGGGCGGCAGGGGCGACTAGCAATCAGCCCCAGCATTTT. Its protein product is CAIRAAGATSNQPQHF.

The genes are TRBV7-8 and TRBJ1-3; D gene uncertain. The germline V gene encodes CDR1 SGHVS and CDR2 FQNEAQ. Trimming removed 2 bases at V and 1 base at J, with 6 bases between. The CDR3 spans 14 residues. The CDR3 loop reads CASSLSTSGNTIYF. The DNA for the CDR3 is TGTGCCAGCAGCTTATCGACGTCTGGAAACACCATATATTTT.

The chain links TRBV5-8 to TRBJ1-1; D ambiguous. Trimming cost V 1 base and J 6 bases, with 13 bases left between them. The CDR3 has 14 amino acids. Germline V CDR1 and CDR2: SGHTS, YDEGEE. The CDR3 DNA follows: TGTGCCAGCAGCTTGCCGCCGGAAATCGCTGAAGCTTTCTTT. It specifies CASSLPPEIAEAFF.

This clone was recorded once. A much larger clonotype is one base distant, so this may be a read error. This sequence joins TRBV11-2 and TRBJ1-4, with D perhaps matching TRBD1 (6 bases). Germline values: CDR1 SGHAT, CDR2 FQNNGV. Trimming left V 5 bases short and J 5 bases short, with 15 bases between. The CDR3 covers 15 residues. The CDR3 loop is CASSDARGGNEKLFF. CDR3 bases: TGTGCCAGCAGCGACGCCAGGGGAGGGAATGAAAAACTGTTTTTT.

The chain couples TRBV4-1 to TRBJ2-7; TRBD2 agrees at 10 bases. Germline assignment: CDR1 MGHRA and CDR2 YSYEKL. The J segment lost 2 bases and the V segment lost 2 bases, leaving 3 bases of the junction unmatched. The CDR3 has 15 residues. CDR3 in DNA: TGCGCCAGCAGCCAATTAGCGGGAGGCCCCTACGAGCAGTACTTC. This codes for CASSQLAGGPYEQYF.

The chain links TRBV5-6 to TRBJ2-7, with D hard to call. Trimming removed 4 bases from V and 1 base from J, with 15 bases in between. Germline-derived CDR1 and CDR2 are SGHDT and YYEEEE. This CDR3 has 15 amino acids. The CDR3 nucleotides read TGTGCCAGCAGCCCGCAGGTCCTGGGGTCCTACGAGCAGTACTTC. Its protein product is CASSPQVLGSYEQYF.

This chain links TRBV18 with TRBJ2-1, with TRBD2 matching 13 bases. The germline V gene has CDR1 KGHSH and CDR2 LQKENI. The CDR3 length is 17 residues. The V gene end was trimmed by 2 bases and the J gene end by 12 bases; junction bases not matched to a gene: 13. The CDR3 sequence: CASSPSQGLAGPPAQFF. The DNA of the CDR3 is TGTGCCAGCTCACCATCACAGGGACTAGCGGGACCCCCGGCGCAGTTCTTC.

The chain links TRBV6-1 to TRBJ1-5; D remains unclear. Germline CDR1 MNHNS, CDR2 SASEGT. The CDR3 runs to 13 residues. Trimming pared 3 bases from V and 4 bases from J, leaving 7 bases between. Written as DNA, the CDR3 is TGTGCCAGCAGTGAGTCACAGAATCAGCCCCAGCATTTT. It codes for CASSESQNQPQHF.

This clone was picked up a small number of times. The chain uses TRBV5-6 and TRBJ1-5, with D perhaps matching TRBD1 (5 bases). Trimming removed 2 bases from V and 2 bases from J, with 11 bases in between. The CDR3 extends over 15 amino acids. Germline V gene data show CDR1 as SGHDT and CDR2 as YYEEEE. The CDR3 nucleotides are TGTGCCAGCAGCTTACGGGGACGGGGCAATCAGCCCCAGCATTTT. It yields the protein CASSLRGRGNQPQHF.

The chain has TRBV5-6 and TRBJ2-3; 7 nucleotides align to TRBD2. Germline CDR1 reads SGHDT; CDR2 reads YYEEEE. This CDR3 has 15 amino acids. V lost 4 bases, J lost 13 bases, and 18 bases stayed unmatched. CDR3 region: CASSRTKREAVEEYF. CDR3 DNA sequence: TGTGCCAGCAGCCGGACGAAGCGGGAAGCCGTTGAAGAGTATTTT.

The gene calls are TRBV27 and TRBJ1-4, with 7 bases lining up with TRBD1. J gave up 8 bases and V 5 bases, and 8 bases lay outside the gene matches. This CDR3 has 14 amino acids. In germline, CDR1 is MNHEY, CDR2 SMNVEV (reference sequence). CDR3 nucleotides: TGTGCCAGCAGTCCCCGACAGGGCCGGGAAAAACTGTTTTTT. Translating gives CASSPRQGREKLFF.

The chain carries TRBV5-1 and TRBJ2-3; 8 bases align to TRBD1. The CDR3 spans 13 residues. The V and J ends lost 4 bases and 4 bases, in that order; junction bases with no gene match: 2. Per germline, CDR1 SGHRS and CDR2 YFSETQ. This CDR3 is CASSPQGADTQYF. CDR3 bases: TGCGCCAGCAGCCCACAGGGGGCAGATACGCAGTATTTT.

The chain has TRBV6-1 and TRBJ1-6, with D perhaps matching TRBD1 (5 bases). The CDR3 is made up of 13 amino acids. V was shortened by 2 bases and J by 10 bases, with 9 bases between the two germline ends. From germline, CDR1 is MNHNS and CDR2 SASEGT. The CDR3 bases are TGTGCCAGCAGTGAACCACAGGAATCACCCCTCCACTTT. Translated: CASSEPQESPLHF.

Here the CDR3 DNA reads TGTGCCAGCAGTTACGACGGAGAGAACACTGAAGCTTTCTTT. Translated, it gives CASSYDGENTEAFF. The V gene is TRBV6-6, the J gene TRBJ1-1, with D unresolved. Per the germline V gene, CDR1 is MNHNY and CDR2 is SVGAGI (reference sequence). V was trimmed by 2 bases and J by 1 base, leaving 8 bases between them. The length of the CDR3 is 14 residues.

The rearrangement uses TRBV6-6 and TRBJ2-1; 11 bases are a match to TRBD2. The CDR3 spans 14 residues. After removal of 6 bases from V and 15 bases from J, the junction contained 13 bases not matched to a gene. Germline assignment: CDR1 MNHNY and CDR2 SVGAGI (reference sequence). The CDR3 DNA sequence: TGTGCCAGCAGCAACCGCCCAACTAGCGGGAGTTGGTTCTTC. It codes for CASSNRPTSGSWFF.

The chain employs TRBV7-8 and TRBJ1-2, with TRBD1 matching 7 bases. Unmatched junction bases numbered 10, after V lost 1 base and J lost 8 bases. The CDR3 covers 15 residues. Germline CDR1 SGHVS, CDR2 FQNEAQ. The CDR3 bases are TGTGCCAGCAGCTTAGTTGGCAGGGGGGTAAGGGGCTACACCTTC. This translates into CASSLVGRGVRGYTF.

This clone was observed once. The genes are TRBV7-3 and TRBJ2-1; D gene ambiguous. Germline CDR1 SGHTA, CDR2 FQGTGA. This CDR3 comprises 16 residues. Trimming left V 7 bases short and J 0 bases short, with 16 bases between. The CDR3 region is CASTVKGGSSYNEQFF. DNA of the CDR3: TGTGCCAGCACCGTGAAGGGCGGAAGCTCCTACAATGAGCAGTTCTTC.

The rearrangement links TRBV5-1 to TRBJ2-2; D uncertain. This CDR3 has 15 residues. Trimming took off 1 base at V and 5 bases at J, with 12 bases between the two ends. CDR1 is SGHRS, CDR2 YFSETQ, per germline. The CDR3 loop reads CASSLNGDLTGELFF. The CDR3 DNA reads TGCGCCAGCAGCTTGAACGGTGACTTGACCGGGGAGCTGTTTTTT. The whole variable domain, remainder taken from reference TRBV5-1 and TRBJ2-2, is KAGVTQTPRYLIKTRGQQVTLSCSPISGHRSVSWYQQTPGQGLQFLFEYFSETQRNKGNFPGRFSGRQFSNSRSEMNVSTLELGDSALYLCASSLNGDLTGELFFGEGSRLTVL.

The CDR3 loop reads CASSVATTTPSYEQYF. The CDR3 nucleotides are TGTGCCAGCAGTGTAGCAACGACCACACCCTCCTACGAGCAGTACTTC. This sequence joins TRBV6-1 and TRBJ2-7, with D unresolved. Germline CDR1 and CDR2: MNHNS and SASEGT. This CDR3 spans 16 amino acids. The ends were cut back, 4 bases at V and 0 bases at J, with 16 bases in the middle.